Listed here are 25 T cell receptor beta chains from one sample, sequenced in a study of T-cell reconstitution after alpha-beta-depleted transplantation in children. Preparing the TCRbeta library involved the use of unique molecular identifiers. TCRdb itself ran the PCR reads through MiXCR, one entry per CDR3 protein. The sample holds over 150,000 distinct CDR3 sequences, approximately 7% seen once. Here the sequenced sample was PBMCs, taken before TCRalphabeta/CD19-depleted stem cell transplant. These receptor sequences come from a boy younger than 10 with acute lymphoblastic leukemia, due to receive a stem cell transplant.

This clonotype has more than one count but fewer than ten. The rearrangement links TRBV7-3 to TRBJ2-2; no firm D call. The CDR3 is made up of 17 amino acids. CDR1 is SGHTA and CDR2 is FQGTGA in the germline V gene. Trimming took off 8 bases at V and 0 bases at J, with 19 bases between the two ends. CDR3 amino acids: CASFSETYQSNTGELFF. The CDR3 nucleotides read TGTGCCAGCTTCTCTGAGACCTACCAATCGAACACCGGGGAGCTGTTTTTT.

Ten or more counts support this clonotype. The V gene is TRBV28, the J gene TRBJ1-1; 8 bases align to TRBD1. The V gene end was trimmed by 6 bases and the J gene end by 6 bases; junction bases not matched to a gene: 6. From germline, CDR1 is MDHEN and CDR2 SYDVKM. The CDR3 is 13 amino acids. For the CDR3, the DNA is TGTGCCAGCAGCTCGGGACAGGCCGCTGAAGCTTTCTTT. Translating gives CASSSGQAAEAFF.

This clonotype was recorded a few times. V usage is TRBV20-1 and J usage is TRBJ2-1, with 15 bases fitting TRBD2. Germline V gene lookup returns CDR1 DFQATT and CDR2 SNEGSKA (reference sequence). This CDR3 region has 17 residues. The junction had 5 bases not matched to a gene; V was cut back by 3 bases and J by 2 bases. CDR3 protein: CSARGTSGGPPYNEQFF. The CDR3 coding sequence is TGCAGTGCTAGGGGGACTAGCGGGGGGCCACCCTACAATGAGCAGTTCTTC.

The V call is TRBV7-2, the J call TRBJ2-7; 11 bases agree with TRBD2. With V trimmed by 5 bases and J by 0 bases, 3 bases remained unmatched. The V gene's germline CDR1 is SGHTA and CDR2 FQGNSA. This CDR3 has 15 amino acids. In nucleotides, the CDR3 is TGTGCCAGCAGCATACTAGCGGGGGCCTCCTACGAGCAGTACTTC. Translating gives CASSILAGASYEQYF.

This chain joins TRBV20-1 and TRBJ2-3; 9 bases agree with TRBD2. The junction had 17 bases not matched to a gene; V was cut back by 2 bases and J by 2 bases. Looked up from germline, CDR1 is DFQATT and CDR2 is SNEGSKA (reference sequence). This CDR3 has 19 residues. This CDR3 reads CSARRFLSERGETTDTQYF. The DNA for the CDR3 is TGCAGTGCTAGACGATTTCTTAGCGAGCGGGGGGAAACCACAGATACGCAGTATTTT.

This rearrangement joins TRBV5-1 to TRBJ2-6, with D unclear. Looked up from germline, CDR1 is SGHRS and CDR2 is YFSETQ. The CDR3 is made up of 14 amino acids. Deletions cut 4 bases from V and 4 bases from J, with 9 bases between. The CDR3 here is CASSPGLGANVLTF. For the CDR3, the DNA is TGCGCCAGCAGCCCGGGTTTGGGGGCCAACGTCCTGACTTTC.

The chain carries TRBV20-1 and TRBJ2-1; TRBD1 might be the D (6 bases). CDR1 and CDR2 from the germline V gene are DFQATT and SNEGSKA (reference sequence). Trimming shortened V by 5 bases and J by 7 bases, and 12 bases separated the two germline ends. This CDR3 contains 12 residues. Written as DNA, the CDR3 is TGCAGTGCTCCAGGGGTCCGAAATGAGCAGTTCTTC. This gives the protein CSAPGVRNEQFF.

This clonotype appeared many times. The V call is TRBV24-1, the J call TRBJ2-3; 8 bases fit TRBD2. V shed 0 bases and J 0 bases; nucleotides not matched to a gene: 1. The germline gives CDR1 KGHDR, CDR2 SFDVKD. The CDR3 covers 16 residues. CDR3 sequence reads: CATSDLRGGSTDTQYF. CDR3 DNA: TGTGCCACCAGTGATTTGCGGGGGGGAAGCACAGATACGCAGTATTTT.

This clonotype was recorded a few times. V and J are TRBV11-2 and TRBJ2-3; weak D call: TRBD2 (7 bases). Trimming removed 8 bases at V and 7 bases at J, with 22 bases between. The CDR3 is made up of 15 amino acids. Germline V gene data show CDR1 as SGHAT and CDR2 as FQNNGV. The CDR3 is CASGDAGAPPHTQYF. For the CDR3, the DNA is TGTGCCAGCGGTGACGCGGGGGCCCCCCCACATACGCAGTATTTT.

In this sample, this clonotype turned up many times. The chain couples TRBV4-3 to TRBJ2-3, with 10 bases matching TRBD2. The ends lost 2 bases at V and 0 bases at J; junction bases unmatched: 5. This CDR3 region has 17 residues. Germline V CDR1 and CDR2: LGHNA, YSLEER. The CDR3 loop is CASSQRTSGPSTDTQYF. The CDR3 DNA sequence: TGCGCCAGCAGCCAAAGGACTAGCGGTCCCAGCACAGATACGCAGTATTTT.

The rearrangement joins TRBV7-9 to TRBJ2-7; 7 bases agree with TRBD1. V was clipped by 5 bases and J by 1 base; unmatched bases: 8. Germline V gives CDR1 SEHNR, CDR2 FQNEAQ (reference sequence). The CDR3 is 15 amino acids. The CDR3 is CASSMTGKGSYEQYF. The CDR3 bases are TGTGCCAGCAGCATGACAGGGAAGGGTTCCTACGAGCAGTACTTC.

This clonotype was seen a handful of times. The chain couples TRBV20-1 to TRBJ2-7; 15 bases align to TRBD2. There are 18 residues in the CDR3. V lost 5 bases and J lost 4; bases outside the gene matches: 15. Germline-derived CDR1 and CDR2 are DFQATT and SNEGSKA (reference sequence). This CDR3 reads CSASTGTSGGPRAYEQYF. CDR3 DNA: TGCAGTGCTTCCACCGGGACTAGCGGGGGGCCGCGGGCGTACGAGCAGTACTTC.

There are many counts of this clonotype. This chain connects TRBV4-1 to TRBJ1-1; D gene unclear. Germline CDR1 MGHRA, CDR2 YSYEKL. V lost 1 base, J lost 1 base, and 10 bases lay in between. The CDR3 is 15 amino acids. CDR3 sequence reads: CASSQVGNSNTEAFF. CDR3 nucleotide sequence: TGCGCCAGCAGCCAAGTTGGCAATTCGAACACTGAAGCTTTCTTT.

There are many counts of this clonotype. This CDR3 is CASSERGTENNEQFF. CDR3 DNA: TGTGCCAGCAGTGAAAGGGGAACAGAAAACAATGAGCAGTTCTTC. V is TRBV2 and J is TRBJ2-1, with D maybe TRBD1 (5 bases). This CDR3 has 15 residues. Between the trimmed V and J ends, which lost 2 bases and 5 bases, there was a span of 13 bases. Germline CDR1 SNHLY, CDR2 FYNNEI.

This clonotype was seen only a few times. This sequence joins TRBV9 and TRBJ1-2, with TRBD1 identical over 7 bases. J lost 7 bases, V lost 3 bases, and 9 bases had no gene match. The CDR3 runs 14 residues. CDR1 is SGDLS and CDR2 is YYNGEE in the germline V gene. Here the CDR3 DNA reads TGTGCCAGCAGCGGGGGTACAGGGGCGGGTGGCTACACCTTC. Translation: CASSGGTGAGGYTF.

This clonotype has ten or more counts. V gene TRBV12-3 or TRBV12-4 combines with J gene TRBJ2-3; possibly TRBD2 for D (5 bases). The germline V and J ends were trimmed by 6 bases and 1 base, with 11 bases remaining between them. The CDR3 runs 14 residues. The CDR3 is CASSPRGGTDTQYF. In DNA form, the CDR3 reads TGTGCCAGCAGCCCCCGGGGAGGCACAGATACGCAGTATTTT.

The chain recombines TRBV19 with TRBJ2-4; 7 bases line up with TRBD2. This CDR3 is built from 12 residues. V shed 4 bases and J 6 bases; nucleotides not matched to a gene: 0. The germline gives CDR1 LNHDA, CDR2 SQIVND (reference sequence). The CDR3 reads CASSSGRNIQYF. The CDR3 DNA follows: TGTGCCAGTAGTAGCGGGAGAAACATTCAGTACTTC. Full variable domain (outside the CDR3, taken from reference TRBV19 and TRBJ2-4): DGGITQSPKYLFRKEGQNVTLSCEQNLNHDAMYWYRQDPGQGLRLIYYSQIVNDFQKGDIAEGYSVSREKKESFPLTVTSAQKNPTAFYLCASSSGRNIQYFGAGTRLSVL.

The chain is built from TRBV5-1 and TRBJ1-5; no definite D call. Germline values: CDR1 SGHRS, CDR2 YFSETQ. The CDR3 spans 14 residues. The germline V and J ends were trimmed by 0 bases and 5 bases, with 9 bases remaining between them. The CDR3: CASSLDGADQPQHF. The CDR3 DNA sequence: TGCGCCAGCAGCTTGGATGGCGCGGATCAGCCCCAGCATTTT.

The table lists this clonotype with many counts. This sequence joins TRBV4-3 and TRBJ2-3; D is uncertain. CDR1 and CDR2 (germline): LGHNA, YSLEER. Trimming stripped 1 base from V and 6 bases from J, with 11 bases between. CDR3 length: 14 amino acids. CDR3 residues: CASSQGFGSDTQYF. The DNA of the CDR3 is TGCGCCAGCAGCCAAGGGTTCGGGTCGGATACGCAGTATTTT.

This clonotype has a handful of counts. J is TRBJ1-4 and V is TRBV6-2 or TRBV6-3, with D hard to call. The V gene lost 8 bases and the J gene lost 2 bases, with 15 bases spanning the gap. This CDR3 contains 15 residues. The germline gives CDR1 MNHEY, CDR2 SVGEGT. The DNA of the CDR3 is TGTGCCAGCCGTATCGATTTGGGGACTAATGAAAAACTGTTTTTT. The encoded protein is CASRIDLGTNEKLFF.

The chain is built from TRBV7-9 and TRBJ2-1; D uncertain. This CDR3 region has 14 residues. Per the germline V gene, CDR1 is SEHNR and CDR2 is FQNEAQ (reference sequence). V was pared by 5 bases and J by 10 bases, with 18 bases between. CDR3 sequence reads: CASSPAGRAHEQFF. The CDR3 DNA is TGTGCCAGCAGCCCCGCCGGACGGGCCCACGAGCAGTTCTTC.

At least ten counts were recorded for this clonotype. The V call is TRBV28, the J call TRBJ2-7, with D possibly TRBD2 on 6 matching bases. The CDR3 spans 17 residues. Trimming took off 2 bases at V and 2 bases at J, with 19 bases between the two ends. Germline values: CDR1 MDHEN, CDR2 SYDVKM. DNA for the CDR3: TGTGCCAGCAGTTTAGGTTGGTGGGCTAGCGCTACCTACGAGCAGTACTTC. Protein: CASSLGWWASATYEQYF.

This clonotype has a count of ten or more. The CDR3 DNA sequence: TGCAGTGCAGGTGTCAGGGGGTCAGACGTCCTGACTTTC. Its translation: CSAGVRGSDVLTF. The chain couples TRBV20-1 to TRBJ2-6; 7 positions agree with TRBD1. Germline V gene sequence: CDR1 DFQATT, CDR2 SNEGSKA (reference sequence). The trim removed 6 bases at V and 11 bases at J, leaving 10 bases unmatched. The CDR3 covers 13 residues.

The rearrangement links TRBV10-2 to TRBJ2-2, with D possibly TRBD2 on 7 matching bases. Germline-derived CDR1 and CDR2 are WSHSY and SAAADI. This CDR3 has 18 residues. Trimming left V 2 bases short and J 4 bases short, with 20 bases between. The CDR3 spells CASSETVLAGARTGELFF. The CDR3 DNA is TGCGCCAGCAGTGAGACCGTGCTGGCGGGGGCCCGCACCGGGGAGCTGTTTTTT.

This clonotype was counted a few times. V gene TRBV11-2 combines with J gene TRBJ2-2; D is possibly TRBD1 or TRBD2 (5 bases each). Trimming cost V 3 bases and J 3 bases, with 17 bases left between them. The CDR3 runs to 17 residues. Germline-derived CDR1 and CDR2 are SGHAT and FQNNGV. The CDR3 DNA is TGTGCCAGCAGCTTGGCCCCGAGGGGTCGTCACACCGGGGAGCTGTTTTTT. Translation gives CASSLAPRGRHTGELFF. Filled out from reference TRBV11-2 and TRBJ2-2, the complete variable domain reads EAGVAQSPRYKIIEKRQSVAFWCNPISGHATLYWYQQILGQGPKLLIQFQNNGVVDDSQLPKDRFSAERLKGVDSTLKIQPAKLEDSAVYLCASSLAPRGRHTGELFFGEGSRLTVL.